The 9 T cell receptor beta chains given below trace back to one sample, sequenced in a study of read filtering for tumor transcriptome and immune sequencing. Molecular barcoded adaptors covering alpha/delta and beta/gamma chains were used on approximately 400 ng RNA. TCRdb reanalysed the reads using MiXCR and keeps one entry per CDR3 protein. The sample contains tens of thousands of distinct CDR3 sequences, approximately 12% of which appear only once. The sequenced sample consisted of a population of CD138-negative cells sorted from bone marrow. Receptors originate from a donor at least 40 years old with multiple myeloma.

This clonotype occurred a few times. A read error is possible here, since a much larger clone lies one base away. This chain connects TRBV6-1 to TRBJ1-5; D is possibly TRBD1 (6 bases). The CDR3 runs 13 residues. The V gene's germline CDR1 is MNHNS and CDR2 SASEGT. The DNA of the CDR3 is TGTGCCAGCATGCCAGGGGTCAATCTGCCCCAGCATTTT. This sequence encodes CASMPGVNLPQHF.

This clonotype was found many times. The chain combines TRBV15 with TRBJ2-1, with 8 bases fitting TRBD2. V lost 6 bases to trimming and J lost 9 bases; unmatched junction nucleotides: 19. CDR1 and CDR2 (germline): LNHNV, YYDKDF (reference sequence). This CDR3 region has 17 residues. The CDR3 nucleotides read TGTGCCACCAGGACTAGCGACGGTGTGTCTAGACGTGGTGAGCAGTTCTTC. Translating it yields CATRTSDGVSRRGEQFF.

There are many counts of this clonotype. The V gene is TRBV7-9, the J gene TRBJ2-5; 12 nucleotides align to TRBD2. CDR1 is SEHNR, CDR2 FQNEAQ, per germline (reference sequence). The CDR3 runs to 17 residues. With V trimmed by 4 bases and J by 2 bases, 8 bases remained unmatched. The CDR3 sequence: CASSSGLAGSRQETQYF. DNA of the CDR3: TGTGCCAGCAGCTCCGGACTAGCGGGATCAAGGCAAGAGACCCAGTACTTC.

This clonotype was counted only a few times. J is TRBJ1-3 and V is TRBV7-9; D not resolved. The CDR3 loop spans 16 amino acids. Germline V gene data show CDR1 as SEHNR and CDR2 as FQNEAQ (reference sequence). Trimming stripped 0 bases from V and 0 bases from J, with 9 bases between. CDR3 amino acids: CASSLARGLSGNTIYF. Written as DNA, the CDR3 is TGTGCCAGCAGCTTAGCGCGGGGTCTCTCTGGAAACACCATATATTTT.

This clonotype was detected ten times or more. This chain joins TRBV6-1 and TRBJ2-1; perhaps TRBD1 as D (5 bases). CDR1 and CDR2 from the germline V gene are MNHNS and SASEGT. Between the trimmed V and J ends, which lost 2 bases and 0 bases, there was a span of 11 bases. This CDR3 region has 16 residues. Here the CDR3 DNA reads TGTGCCAGCAGTGAAAGCAGGGCTAGCTCCTACAATGAGCAGTTCTTC. As protein: CASSESRASSYNEQFF.

This clonotype was recorded at least ten times. This rearrangement joins TRBV30 to TRBJ1-4; perhaps TRBD1 as D (5 bases). The CDR3 spans 14 residues. The V end lost 7 bases, the J end lost 8 bases, and 20 bases lay between the germline ends. Germline values: CDR1 GTSNPN, CDR2 SVGIG (reference sequence). The chain's CDR3 is CAFSEGRPGEKLFF. The CDR3 DNA reads TGTGCCTTCTCCGAGGGACGCCCGGGGGAAAAACTGTTTTTT.

This clonotype was counted many times. V and J are TRBV9 and TRBJ2-1, with 11 bases identical to TRBD2. J lost 9 bases, V lost 3 bases, and 8 bases had no gene match. Germline loops: CDR1 SGDLS, CDR2 YYNGEE. This CDR3 has 15 residues. CDR3 sequence: CASSDGLAGFSEQFF. The CDR3 DNA is TGTGCCAGCAGCGACGGACTAGCGGGCTTCAGTGAGCAGTTCTTC.

This clonotype came up many times. The rearrangement uses TRBV28 and TRBJ2-1, with D possibly TRBD1 on 5 matching bases. The CDR3 runs 15 residues. The germline CDR1 and CDR2 sequences are MDHEN and SYDVKM. V shed 2 bases and J shed 5 bases, with 13 bases lying between them. The CDR3 region has the DNA TGTGCCAGCAGTTTAACCAGGGTGGGAAACAATGAGCAGTTCTTC. Translated: CASSLTRVGNNEQFF.

Ten or more counts support this clonotype. The V call is TRBV28, the J call TRBJ2-1; D possibly corresponds to TRBD2 (5 bases). CDR3 length: 15 residues. Germline CDR1 is MDHEN and CDR2 is SYDVKM. Trimming took 5 bases from V and 4 from J, leaving 15 bases between them. The CDR3 here is CASSPLRTSYNEQFF. In DNA form, the CDR3 reads TGTGCCAGCAGTCCCCTTCGGACTTCTTACAATGAGCAGTTCTTC.